This T cell receptor beta chain was identified in a study of OX40 agonist ivuxolimab in advanced cancers. Germline assignment: CDR1 SNHLY and CDR2 FYNNEI. This CDR3 has 15 amino acids. V was pared by 6 bases and J by 2 bases, with 11 bases between. Only in-frame clones appear in the TCRdb table, and some are missing; sequencing was by immunoSEQ multiplex PCR. The data show more than 80,000 clones, 90% to 95% seen once. The material sequenced was CD4+ or CD8+ T cells sorted from blood, taken in a trial of the OX40 agonist ivuxolimab. This sequence was found in an adult with an advanced solid tumor such as melanoma, head and neck, liver or kidney cancer. The chain has TRBV2 and TRBJ2-6; D may be TRBD2 (5 bases). The CDR3 loop is CASSLDYAGANVLTF. For the CDR3, the DNA is TGTGCCAGCAGCCTCGACTATGCTGGGGCCAACGTCCTGACTTTC.